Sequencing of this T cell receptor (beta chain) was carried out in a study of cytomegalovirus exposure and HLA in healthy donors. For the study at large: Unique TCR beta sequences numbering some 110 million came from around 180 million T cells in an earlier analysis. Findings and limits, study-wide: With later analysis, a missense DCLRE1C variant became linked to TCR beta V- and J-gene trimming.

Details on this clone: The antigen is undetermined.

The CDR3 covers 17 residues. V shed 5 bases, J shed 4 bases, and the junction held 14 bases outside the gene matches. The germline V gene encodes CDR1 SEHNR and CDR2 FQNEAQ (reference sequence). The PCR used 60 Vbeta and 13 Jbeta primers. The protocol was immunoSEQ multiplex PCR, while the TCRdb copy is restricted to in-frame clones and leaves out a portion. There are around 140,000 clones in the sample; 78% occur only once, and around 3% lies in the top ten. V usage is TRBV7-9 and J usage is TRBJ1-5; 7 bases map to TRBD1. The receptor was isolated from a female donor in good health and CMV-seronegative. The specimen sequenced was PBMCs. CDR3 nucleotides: TGTGCCAGCAGCCACGGGACAGCGGGTTTAAGGAATCAGCCCCAGCATTTT. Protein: CASSHGTAGLRNQPQHF.